The present T cell receptor (beta chain) was sequenced within a study of blood T cells in healthy people across ages. This clonotype was seen a single time. The length of the CDR3 is 14 residues. V was cut by 3 bases and J by 7 bases, with 19 bases left in between. Germline assignment: CDR1 DFQATT and CDR2 SNEGSKA (reference sequence). A second roughly 6 to 11 cycle PCR used barcoded and J-beta primers. TCRdb passed the 5' RACE reads through MiXCR, listing each CDR3 protein once. The top ten hold over 5% of the sample, which has over 1,200,000 distinct CDR3 sequences, 45% to 70% seen once. What was sequenced was blood. The rearrangement joins TRBV20-1 to TRBJ2-7; maybe TRBD2 (5 bases). This TCR was recovered from a young man in good health. Here the CDR3 reads CSASKRFSYNEQYF. Written as DNA, the CDR3 is TGCAGTGCTAGTAAGCGGTTCTCCTACAATGAGCAGTACTTC.